A single sample gave rise to the 12 T cell receptor beta chains below, sequenced in a study of T-cell reconstitution after alpha-beta-depleted transplantation in children. Unique molecular identifiers were incorporated during preparation of the TCRbeta library. Via MiXCR, TCRdb re-called the PCR reads, giving one row per CDR3 protein. The repertoire includes just under 550,000 distinct CDR3 sequences, around 19% of them detected once, and 3.3% sits in the top ten. The sequencing here drew on PBMCs from the stem cell graft donor, taken from the stem cell graft. Receptors originate from a human donor who donated a stem cell graft to a child with acute lymphoblastic leukemia.

This clonotype turned up a few times. The gene calls are TRBV27 and TRBJ1-6; maybe TRBD1 (6 bases). Deletions cut 5 bases from V and 3 bases from J, with 11 bases between. CDR3 size: 15 residues. Germline CDR1 MNHEY, CDR2 SMNVEV (reference sequence). The CDR3, as DNA: TGTGCCAGCAGTCCCACAGGGATCTATAATTCACCCCTCCACTTT. Amino acid sequence: CASSPTGIYNSPLHF.

The chain has TRBV27 and TRBJ2-7; TRBD1 is a possible D gene (6 bases). V was shortened by 3 bases and J by 2 bases, with 11 bases between the two germline ends. The V gene's germline CDR1 is MNHEY and CDR2 SMNVEV (reference sequence). This CDR3 has 14 amino acids. CDR3: CASSLVRGTYEQYF. For the CDR3, the DNA is TGTGCCAGCAGTTTGGTCAGGGGTACCTACGAGCAGTACTTC.

The V call is TRBV10-2, the J call TRBJ2-1, with D unclear. CDR1 is WSHSY, CDR2 SAAADI, per germline. V was pared by 2 bases and J by 7 bases, with 12 bases between. This CDR3 is 14 amino acids long. This chain's CDR3 is CASSELLGYNEQFF. As DNA, the CDR3 is TGCGCCAGCAGTGAGCTCCTAGGATATAATGAGCAGTTCTTC.

This clonotype has at least ten counts. The CDR3 here is CASSPTSGDGAGELFF. The CDR3, as DNA: TGTGCCAGCAGCCCCACTAGCGGGGACGGTGCCGGGGAGCTGTTTTTT. V and J are TRBV4-2 and TRBJ2-2; 10 bases align to TRBD2. This CDR3 comprises 16 residues. Germline CDR1 LGHNA, CDR2 YNFKEQ. The V segment lost 4 bases and the J segment 6 bases; nucleotides outside the gene matches: 8.

This clonotype has just a few counts. This chain uses TRBV2 with TRBJ1-2; TRBD1 agrees at 9 bases. Germline V gene data show CDR1 as SNHLY and CDR2 as FYNNEI. Trimming cost V 6 bases and J 7 bases; bases outside gene matches: 12. This CDR3 spans 15 amino acids. The DNA for the CDR3 is TGTGCCAGCAGGGGACAGGGACGCCAATTCGGTGGCTACACCTTC. The encoded protein is CASRGQGRQFGGYTF.

This chain uses TRBV20-1 with TRBJ2-5; D possibly corresponds to TRBD2 (5 bases). Germline V gives CDR1 DFQATT, CDR2 SNEGSKA (reference sequence). V gave up 4 bases and J gave up 2 bases, with 17 bases separating them. The length of the CDR3 is 15 residues. In DNA, the CDR3 is TGCAGTGCTACACAGTACGGGGTCACTCAAGAGACCCAGTACTTC. This gives the protein CSATQYGVTQETQYF.

This clonotype has more than one count but fewer than ten. The chain has TRBV2 and TRBJ2-6; 7 bases are a match to TRBD1. The germline CDR1 and CDR2 sequences are SNHLY and FYNNEI. The CDR3 has 17 residues. The V gene end was trimmed by 6 bases and the J gene end by 0 bases; junction bases not matched to a gene: 8. CDR3 loop: CASSSGTARSGANVLTF. The CDR3 nucleotides are TGTGCCAGCAGCTCCGGGACAGCCCGCTCTGGGGCCAACGTCCTGACTTTC.

This clonotype was seen only a few times. The rearrangement uses TRBV5-1 and TRBJ2-1, with TRBD2 matching over 13 bases. V shed 4 bases, J shed 5 bases, and the junction held 9 bases outside the gene matches. This CDR3 has 17 residues. Germline assignment: CDR1 SGHRS and CDR2 YFSETQ. CDR3 in amino acids: CASSLGLLAGGNNEQFF. The DNA for the CDR3 is TGCGCCAGCAGCCTGGGGCTACTAGCGGGAGGGAACAATGAGCAGTTCTTC.

The chain couples TRBV15 to TRBJ2-7, with D possibly TRBD1 on 5 matching bases. V lost 0 bases and J 1 base, leaving 10 bases between the germline ends. There are 15 residues in the CDR3. Germline V lookup: CDR1 LNHNV, CDR2 YYDKDF (reference sequence). This CDR3 is CATSRDTGGSYEQYF. In DNA, the CDR3 is TGTGCCACCAGCAGAGATACAGGCGGTTCCTACGAGCAGTACTTC. The complete variable domain, with remaining parts taken from reference TRBV15 and TRBJ2-7, reads DAMVIQNPRYQVTQFGKPVTLSCSQTLNHNVMYWYQQKSSQAPKLLFHYYDKDFNNEADTPDNFQSRRPNTSFCFLDIRSPGLGDTAMYLCATSRDTGGSYEQYFGPGTRLTVT.

This clonotype was counted a few times. This chain links TRBV19 with TRBJ2-1; 7 nucleotides line up with TRBD2. This CDR3 spans 14 amino acids. V lost 8 bases to trimming and J lost 9 bases; unmatched junction nucleotides: 13. The germline V gene has CDR1 LNHDA and CDR2 SQIVND (reference sequence). The CDR3 DNA sequence: TGTGCCAGTCTAGTCGATTCGGGGGGAGGTGAGCAGTTCTTC. This gives the protein CASLVDSGGGEQFF.

V and J are TRBV30 and TRBJ1-5; D remains unclear. The V end was cut by 0 bases, the J end by 4 bases, with 10 bases between. CDR1 GTSNPN and CDR2 SVGIG come from the germline V gene (reference sequence). The CDR3 has 14 amino acids. CDR3 DNA: TGTGCCTGGAGTGTCAGACTGGGAAATCAGCCCCAGCATTTT. Residues: CAWSVRLGNQPQHF. Full variable domain (remainder filled in from reference TRBV30 and TRBJ1-5): SQTIHQWPATLVQPVGSPLSLECTVEGTSNPNLYWYRQAAGRGLQLLFYSVGIGQISSEVPQNLSASRPQDRQFILSSKKLLLSDSGFYLCAWSVRLGNQPQHFGDGTRLSIL.

Here the CDR3 DNA reads TGTGCCAGCAGCCAAGGCCAGGGTGCTCGGTATGGCTACACCTTC. This gives the protein CASSQGQGARYGYTF. This chain links TRBV14 with TRBJ1-2; D may be TRBD1 (5 bases). Germline V gene sequence: CDR1 SGHDN, CDR2 FVKESK. Between the trimmed V and J ends, which lost 1 base and 5 bases, there was a span of 14 bases. The CDR3 has 15 residues.